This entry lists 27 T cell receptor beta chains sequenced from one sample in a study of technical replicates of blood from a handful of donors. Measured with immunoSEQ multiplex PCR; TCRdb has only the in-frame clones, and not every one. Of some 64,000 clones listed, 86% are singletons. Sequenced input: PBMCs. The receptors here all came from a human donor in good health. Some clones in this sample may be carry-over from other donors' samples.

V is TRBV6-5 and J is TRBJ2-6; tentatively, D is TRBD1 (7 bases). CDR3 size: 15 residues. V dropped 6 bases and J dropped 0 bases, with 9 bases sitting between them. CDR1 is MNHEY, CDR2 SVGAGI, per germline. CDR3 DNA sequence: TGTGCCAGCAGGCGGGACAGCTCTGGGGCCAACGTCCTGACTTTC. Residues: CASRRDSSGANVLTF.

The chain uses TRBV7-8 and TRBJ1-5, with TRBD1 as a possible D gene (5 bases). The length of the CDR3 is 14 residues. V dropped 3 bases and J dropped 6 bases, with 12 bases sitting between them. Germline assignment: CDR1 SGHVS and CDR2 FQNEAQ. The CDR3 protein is CASSLNRLAQPQHF. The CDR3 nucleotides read TGTGCCAGCAGCTTGAACAGGCTGGCTCAGCCCCAGCATTTT.

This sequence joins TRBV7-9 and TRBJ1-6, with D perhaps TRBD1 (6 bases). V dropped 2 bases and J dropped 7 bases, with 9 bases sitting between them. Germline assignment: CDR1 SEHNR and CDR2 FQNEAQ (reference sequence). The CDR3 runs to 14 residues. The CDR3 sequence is CASSLIRGNSPLHF. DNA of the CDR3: TGTGCCAGCAGCTTAATCAGGGGCAATTCACCCCTCCACTTT.

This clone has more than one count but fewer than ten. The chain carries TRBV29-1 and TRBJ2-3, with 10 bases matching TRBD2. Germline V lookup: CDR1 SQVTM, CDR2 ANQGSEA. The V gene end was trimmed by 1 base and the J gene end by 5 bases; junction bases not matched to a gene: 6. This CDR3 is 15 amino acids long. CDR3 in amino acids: CSVEVLAGWVDTQYF. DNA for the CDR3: TGCAGCGTTGAAGTACTAGCGGGATGGGTAGATACGCAGTATTTT.

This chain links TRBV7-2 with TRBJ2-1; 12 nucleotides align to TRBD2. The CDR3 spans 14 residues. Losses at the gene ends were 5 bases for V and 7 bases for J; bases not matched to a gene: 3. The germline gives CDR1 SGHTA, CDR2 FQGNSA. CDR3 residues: CASSDGLAGNEQFF. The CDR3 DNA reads TGTGCCAGCAGCGATGGACTAGCGGGGAATGAGCAGTTCTTC.

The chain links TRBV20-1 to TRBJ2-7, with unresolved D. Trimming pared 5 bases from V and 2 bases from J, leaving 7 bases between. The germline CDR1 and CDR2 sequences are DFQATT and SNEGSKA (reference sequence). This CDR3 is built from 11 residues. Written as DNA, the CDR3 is TGCAGTGCTGAAGCAACCTACGAGCAGTACTTC. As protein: CSAEATYEQYF.

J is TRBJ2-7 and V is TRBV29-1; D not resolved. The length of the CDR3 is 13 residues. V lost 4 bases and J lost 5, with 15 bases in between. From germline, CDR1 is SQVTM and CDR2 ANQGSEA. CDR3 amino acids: CSVAFTAWDEQYF. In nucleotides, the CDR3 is TGCAGCGTTGCCTTTACAGCTTGGGACGAGCAGTACTTC.

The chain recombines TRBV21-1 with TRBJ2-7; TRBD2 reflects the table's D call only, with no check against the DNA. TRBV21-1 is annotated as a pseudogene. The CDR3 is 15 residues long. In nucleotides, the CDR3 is TGTGCCACCCTGGGACGGAGGGAGGCTCAGTACGAGCAGTACTTC. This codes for CATLGRREAQYEQYF.

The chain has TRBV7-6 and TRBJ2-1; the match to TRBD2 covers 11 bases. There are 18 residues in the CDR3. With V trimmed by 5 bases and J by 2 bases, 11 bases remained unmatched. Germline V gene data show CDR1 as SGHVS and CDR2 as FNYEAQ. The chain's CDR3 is CASSPIAGGRIAYNEQFF. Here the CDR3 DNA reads TGTGCCAGCAGCCCTATAGCGGGGGGGAGGATCGCCTACAATGAGCAGTTCTTC.

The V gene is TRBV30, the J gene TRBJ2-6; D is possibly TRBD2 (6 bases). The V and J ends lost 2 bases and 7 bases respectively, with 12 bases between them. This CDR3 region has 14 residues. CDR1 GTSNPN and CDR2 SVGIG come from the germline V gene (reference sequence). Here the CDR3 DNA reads TGTGCCTGGAGTTTGGGAGGTATCGCCAACGTCCTGACTTTC. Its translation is CAWSLGGIANVLTF.

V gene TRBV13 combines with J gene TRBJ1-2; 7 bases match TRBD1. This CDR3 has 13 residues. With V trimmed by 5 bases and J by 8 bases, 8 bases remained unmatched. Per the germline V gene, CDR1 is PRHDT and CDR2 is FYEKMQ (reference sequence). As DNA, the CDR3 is TGTGCCAGCAGCCTTGACAGGGCGGCCGGCTACACCTTC. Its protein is CASSLDRAAGYTF.

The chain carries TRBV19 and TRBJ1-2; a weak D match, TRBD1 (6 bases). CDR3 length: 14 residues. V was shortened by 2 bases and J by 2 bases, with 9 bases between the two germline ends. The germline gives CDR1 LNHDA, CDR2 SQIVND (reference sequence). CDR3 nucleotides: TGTGCCAGTAGTATAACGAGGGGGAACTATGGCTACACCTTC. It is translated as CASSITRGNYGYTF.

For the CDR3, the DNA is TGTGCCAGCAGCCCCCGGGGACAGGGGAGTCTCATGAACACTGAAGCTTTCTTT. The encoded protein is CASSPRGQGSLMNTEAFF. The V and J genes are TRBV7-9 and TRBJ1-1; TRBD1 matches at 10 bases. The length of the CDR3 is 18 residues. Trimming took 5 bases from V and 0 from J; bases not matched to a gene: 12. In germline, CDR1 is SEHNR, CDR2 FQNEAQ (reference sequence).

DNA of the CDR3: TGTGCCAGCTCACCAGTTACTTCAGGAATCATGGGCAATCAGCCCCAGCATTTT. Its protein is CASSPVTSGIMGNQPQHF. V gene TRBV18 combines with J gene TRBJ1-5, with D hard to call. The V end lost 2 bases, the J end lost 2 bases, and 19 bases lay between the germline ends. The CDR3 totals 18 residues. Germline values: CDR1 KGHSH, CDR2 LQKENI.

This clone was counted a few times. CDR3 region: CASSDGDRVYGYTF. As DNA, the CDR3 is TGTGCCAGTAGTGACGGGGACAGGGTCTATGGCTACACCTTC. This rearrangement joins TRBV19 to TRBJ1-2, with TRBD1 matching 9 bases. Germline-derived CDR1 and CDR2 are LNHDA and SQIVND (reference sequence). The CDR3 has 14 amino acids. The V gene end was trimmed by 5 bases and the J gene end by 4 bases; junction bases not matched to a gene: 5.

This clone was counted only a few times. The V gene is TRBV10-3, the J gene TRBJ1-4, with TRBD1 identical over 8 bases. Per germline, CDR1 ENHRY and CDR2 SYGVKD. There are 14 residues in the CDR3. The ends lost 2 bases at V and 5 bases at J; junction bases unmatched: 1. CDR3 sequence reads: CAISERQGNEKLFF. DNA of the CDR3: TGTGCCATCAGTGAGAGACAGGGGAATGAAAAACTGTTTTTT.

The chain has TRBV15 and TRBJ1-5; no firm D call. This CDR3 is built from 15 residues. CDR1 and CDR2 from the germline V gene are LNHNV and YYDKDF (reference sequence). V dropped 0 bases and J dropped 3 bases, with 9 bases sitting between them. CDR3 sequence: CATSRDMRDNQPQHF. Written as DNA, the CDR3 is TGTGCCACCAGCAGAGATATGAGGGACAATCAGCCCCAGCATTTT.

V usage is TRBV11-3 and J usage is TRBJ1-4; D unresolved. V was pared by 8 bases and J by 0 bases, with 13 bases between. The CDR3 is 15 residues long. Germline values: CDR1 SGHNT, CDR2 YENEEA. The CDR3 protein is CASPRHASTNEKLFF. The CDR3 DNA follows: TGTGCCAGCCCCAGGCACGCCTCAACTAATGAAAAACTGTTTTTT.

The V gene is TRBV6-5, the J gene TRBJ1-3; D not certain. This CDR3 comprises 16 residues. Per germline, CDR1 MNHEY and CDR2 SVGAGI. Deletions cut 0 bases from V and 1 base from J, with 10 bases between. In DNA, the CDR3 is TGTGCCAGCAGTTACTCACAATCATGGTCTGGAAACACCATATATTTT. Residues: CASSYSQSWSGNTIYF.

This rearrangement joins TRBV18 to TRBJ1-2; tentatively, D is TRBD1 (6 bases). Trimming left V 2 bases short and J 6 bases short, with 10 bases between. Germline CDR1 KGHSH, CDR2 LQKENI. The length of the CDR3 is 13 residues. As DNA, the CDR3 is TGTGCCAGCTCACCAGGACAGTCGGATGGCTACACCTTC. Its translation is CASSPGQSDGYTF.

The CDR3: CASSLRRGTDTQYF. The CDR3 nucleotides are TGTGCCAGCAGTTTACGGCGGGGCACAGATACGCAGTATTTT. The chain has TRBV27 and TRBJ2-3; tentatively, D is TRBD2 (5 bases). The CDR3 consists of 14 residues. V was pared by 2 bases and J by 1 base, with 7 bases between. Germline V lookup: CDR1 MNHEY, CDR2 SMNVEV (reference sequence).

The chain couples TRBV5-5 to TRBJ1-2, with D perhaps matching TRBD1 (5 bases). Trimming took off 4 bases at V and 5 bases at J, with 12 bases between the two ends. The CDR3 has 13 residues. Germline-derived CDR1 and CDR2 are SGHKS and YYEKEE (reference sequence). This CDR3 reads CASSPQETYGYTF. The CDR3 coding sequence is TGTGCCAGCAGCCCACAGGAGACTTATGGCTACACCTTC.

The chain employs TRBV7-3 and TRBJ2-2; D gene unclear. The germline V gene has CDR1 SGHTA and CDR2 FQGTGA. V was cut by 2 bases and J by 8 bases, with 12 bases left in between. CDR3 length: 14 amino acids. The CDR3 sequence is CASSLVLVAGELFF. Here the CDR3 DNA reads TGTGCCAGCAGCTTAGTCTTGGTAGCTGGGGAGCTGTTTTTT.

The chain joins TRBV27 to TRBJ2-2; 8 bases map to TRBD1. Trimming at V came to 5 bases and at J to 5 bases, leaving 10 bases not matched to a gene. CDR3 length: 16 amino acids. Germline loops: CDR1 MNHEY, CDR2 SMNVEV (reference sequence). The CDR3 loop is CASSPRDRLATGELFF. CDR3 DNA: TGTGCCAGCAGTCCCAGGGACAGGTTGGCAACCGGGGAGCTGTTTTTT.

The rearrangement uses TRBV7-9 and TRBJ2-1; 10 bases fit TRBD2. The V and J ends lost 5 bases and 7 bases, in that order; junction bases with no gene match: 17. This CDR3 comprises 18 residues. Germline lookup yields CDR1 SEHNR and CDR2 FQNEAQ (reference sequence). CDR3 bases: TGTGCCAGCAGCCTAGGCGTCCTAGCGGGGGTGGTGGGGAATGAGCAGTTCTTC. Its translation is CASSLGVLAGVVGNEQFF. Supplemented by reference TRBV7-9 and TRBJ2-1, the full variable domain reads DTGVSQNPRHKITKRGQNVTFRCDPISEHNRLYWYRQTLGQGPEFLTYFQNEAQLEKSRLLSDRFSAERPKGSFSTLEIQRTEQGDSAMYLCASSLGVLAGVVGNEQFFGPGTRLTVL.

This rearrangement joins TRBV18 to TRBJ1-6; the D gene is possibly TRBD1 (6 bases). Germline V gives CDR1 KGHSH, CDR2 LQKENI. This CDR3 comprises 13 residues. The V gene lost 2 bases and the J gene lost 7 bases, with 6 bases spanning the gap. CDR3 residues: CASSPDRNSPLHF. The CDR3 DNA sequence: TGTGCCAGCTCACCAGACAGGAATTCACCCCTCCACTTT.

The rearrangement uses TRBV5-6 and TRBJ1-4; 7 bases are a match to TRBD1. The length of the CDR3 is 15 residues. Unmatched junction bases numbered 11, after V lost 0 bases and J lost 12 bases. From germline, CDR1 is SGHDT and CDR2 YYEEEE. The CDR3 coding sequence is TGTGCCAGCAGCTTGGGCCACCGAGACAGGGTTGAACTGTTTTTT. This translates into CASSLGHRDRVELFF. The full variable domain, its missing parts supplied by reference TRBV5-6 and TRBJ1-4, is DAGVTQSPTHLIKTRGQQVTLRCSPKSGHDTVSWYQQALGQGPQFIFQYYEEEERQRGNFPDRFSGHQFPNYSSELNVNALLLGDSALYLCASSLGHRDRVELFFGSGTQLSVL.